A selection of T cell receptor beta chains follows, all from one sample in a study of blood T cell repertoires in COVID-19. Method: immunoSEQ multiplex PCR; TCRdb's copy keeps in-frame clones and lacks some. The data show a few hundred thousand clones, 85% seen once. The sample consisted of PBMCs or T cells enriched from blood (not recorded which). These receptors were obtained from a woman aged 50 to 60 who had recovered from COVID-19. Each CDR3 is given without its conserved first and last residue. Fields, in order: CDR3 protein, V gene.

CDR3 protein: ASSLDSAGAQPQH; V gene: TRBV11-2
CDR3 protein: ASSLETGGNNEKLF; V gene: TRBV11-2
CDR3 protein: ASSRTSGAPYEQY; V gene: TRBV27
CDR3 protein: ASSQPRLVGRLGEQY; V gene: TRBV3-1/TRBV3-2
CDR3 protein: ASSLAGALAYEQY; V gene: TRBV7-2
CDR3 protein: ASSLWGTGGYNSPLH; V gene: TRBV27
CDR3 protein: ASRRTGANYGYT; V gene: TRBV4-1
CDR3 protein: ATSDFRGSYTGELF; V gene: TRBV24-1
CDR3 protein: SVDTGDYEKLF; V gene: TRBV29-1
CDR3 protein: ASSLSGGSSYEQY; V gene: TRBV28
CDR3 protein: SATRGTEAF; V gene: TRBV20-1
CDR3 protein: ASSLVGSSYNEQF; V gene: TRBV28
CDR3 protein: ASSPRGSGRNTQY; V gene: TRBV9
CDR3 protein: ASSLRGDRANSPLH; V gene: TRBV7-2
CDR3 protein: ASSPGLADTDTQY; V gene: TRBV19
CDR3 protein: ATSRDLEATEAF; V gene: TRBV15
CDR3 protein: ASSEGLAAYEQY; V gene: TRBV2
CDR3 protein: ASSYRTGGAETQY; V gene: TRBV6-2/TRBV6-3
CDR3 protein: ASSERFTGAPPNEQF; V gene: TRBV6-1
CDR3 protein: ASSLGQGDPSYEQY; V gene: TRBV5-1
CDR3 protein: ASSLEVWEGVNYGYT; V gene: TRBV7-2
CDR3 protein: ASSSHRGNQPQH; V gene: TRBV27
CDR3 protein: ASSPEYRRGYT; V gene: TRBV5-1
CDR3 protein: ASSLSLGGTSGANVLT; V gene: TRBV7-2
CDR3 protein: ASSPLPASQAYAT; V gene: TRBV18
CDR3 protein: ASSAEPWGATNEKLF; V gene: TRBV7-8
CDR3 protein: ASSLVGSGNTIY; V gene: TRBV5-1
CDR3 protein: ASSEGGSYT; V gene: TRBV6-1
CDR3 protein: ASSPLVGQGALNYGYT; V gene: TRBV6-6
CDR3 protein: ASSWGQGHGYT; V gene: TRBV12-3/TRBV12-4
CDR3 protein: ASSMGGAYNEQF; V gene: TRBV19
CDR3 protein: ASSESGGDSNQPQH; V gene: TRBV10-2
CDR3 protein: ASSLRGGGNYGYT; V gene: TRBV28
CDR3 protein: ASRQILAGGQDTQY; V gene: TRBV5-1
CDR3 protein: ASGAGTSADTQY; V gene: TRBV12-5
CDR3 protein: ASSRNHRGTEAF; V gene: TRBV5-6
CDR3 protein: ASSSQTSGRSYNEQF; V gene: TRBV7-2
CDR3 protein: ASSDRGLKETQY; V gene: TRBV6-5
CDR3 protein: ASSLDIPNTEAF; V gene: TRBV18
CDR3 protein: ASSVASGGGGYT; V gene: TRBV9
CDR3 protein: ASSSGTGTYEQY; V gene: TRBV5-1
CDR3 protein: ASSLGRTRSTDTQY; V gene: TRBV7-6
CDR3 protein: ASSRTQGGQH; V gene: TRBV5-6
CDR3 protein: ATSDSQGNEQF; V gene: TRBV24-1
CDR3 protein: ASKQHTRSSGNTIY; V gene: TRBV19
CDR3 protein: ASSVGASGATGELF; V gene: TRBV9
CDR3 protein: ASSLGVGLNTEAF; V gene: TRBV5-8
CDR3 protein: ASSLELSTDTQY; V gene: TRBV11-1
CDR3 protein: ASSGKSGTGELF; V gene: TRBV27
CDR3 protein: ASSMGRVDYEQY; V gene: TRBV19
CDR3 protein: ASRGQSPNSPLH; V gene: TRBV2